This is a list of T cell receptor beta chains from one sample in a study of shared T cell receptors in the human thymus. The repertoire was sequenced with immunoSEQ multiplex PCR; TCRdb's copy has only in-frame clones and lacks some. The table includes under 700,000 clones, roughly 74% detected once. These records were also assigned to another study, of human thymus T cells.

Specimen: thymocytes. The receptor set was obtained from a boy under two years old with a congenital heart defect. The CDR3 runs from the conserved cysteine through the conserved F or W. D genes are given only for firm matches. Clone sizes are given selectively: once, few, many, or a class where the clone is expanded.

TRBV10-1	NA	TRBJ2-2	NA	CASSHGGGAHRSTGELFF	TGCGCCAGCAGTCACGGCGGGGGCGCCCACCGAAGCACCGGGGAGCTGTTTTTT
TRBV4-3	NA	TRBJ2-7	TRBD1	CASSRVRGQGRLEQYF	TGCGCCAGCAGCCGAGTTAGGGGACAGGGGCGTCTCGAGCAGTACTTC
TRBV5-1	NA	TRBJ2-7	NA	CASSLVIGSYEQYF	TGCGCCAGCAGCTTGGTTATCGGGTCCTACGAGCAGTACTTC
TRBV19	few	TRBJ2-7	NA	CASSIDTTYEQYF	TGTGCCAGTAGTATCGACACCACCTACGAGCAGTACTTC
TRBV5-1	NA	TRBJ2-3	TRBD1	CASSWSQGAPTDTQYF	TGCGCCAGCAGCTGGTCCCAGGGGGCCCCCACAGATACGCAGTATTTT
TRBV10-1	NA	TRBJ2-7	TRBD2	CASRQLLAGGCEQYF	TGCGCCAGCAGGCAGTTACTAGCGGGAGGATGCGAGCAGTACTTC
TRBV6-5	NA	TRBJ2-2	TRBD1	CAAGTDTGELFF	TGTGCCGCCGGGACAGACACCGGGGAGCTGTTTTTT
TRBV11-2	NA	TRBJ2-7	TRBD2	CASSRWTSGTHYF	TGTGCCAGCAGCCGCTGGACTAGCGGGACTCACTACTTC
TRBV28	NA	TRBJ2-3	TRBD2	CASTPGGTDTQYF	TGTGCCAGCACACCGGGGGGGACAGATACGCAGTATTTT
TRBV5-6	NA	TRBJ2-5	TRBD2	CASSFRTSGRETQYF	TGTGCCAGCAGCTTTAGGACTAGCGGGAGAGAGACCCAGTACTTC